The clone carrying this TCR beta chain was seen at least ten times. This CDR3 region has 15 residues. CDR1 and CDR2 from the germline V gene are SQVTM and ANQGSEA. Trimming took off 3 bases at V and 1 base at J, with 16 bases between the two ends. The entry originates in a study of early T cells in non-severe SARS-CoV-2 infection. From the 5' RACE reads, TCRdb called clonotypes with MiXCR, one entry per CDR3 protein. This sample has fewer than 80,000 distinct CDR3 sequences, with less than 15% found just once. This sequence originates from an adult who was a healthcare worker with PCR-confirmed SARS-CoV-2 infection or an uninfected control (not recorded which). The rearrangement links TRBV29-1 to TRBJ2-7, with D possibly matching TRBD2 (6 bases). Sequencing input: whole blood. Here the CDR3 reads CSVDVFRAGSYEQYF. CDR3 sequence (DNA): TGCAGCGTTGACGTTTTTAGGGCGGGGTCCTACGAGCAGTACTTC.